This paragraph covers one T cell receptor (beta chain) sequence. This clone's antigen is unknown. One base away there is no much larger clone; base qualities are not given. CDR1 and CDR2, per the germline V gene, are ENHRY and SYGVKD. The CDR3 runs 14 residues from the cysteine to the phenylalanine. Of the read, only the CDR3 DNA is kept; its 42 bases are in frame from base 1. V loses 8 bases of germline sequence and J loses 2 bases, and the interval between the two ends is 15 bases. The trial excluded patients who had a history of autoimmune disease or were on systemic immunosuppression. Peripheral blood for TCR sequencing was collected from all dose cohorts at baseline, on cycle 4 day 1, and on cycle 7 day 1. Samples were obtained from an open-label, multicenter, first-in-human phase I dose-escalation trial of ivuxolimab. Adults with locally advanced or metastatic head and neck squamous cell, hepatocellular, melanoma or renal cell carcinoma were enrolled in the trial. CD4+ and CD8+ T cells were sorted separately from peripheral blood before TCR sequencing.

The entry originates in a study of OX40 agonist ivuxolimab in advanced cancers. With respect to the entire study: Ivuxolimab was an agonistic, fully human IgG2 monoclonal antibody directed against OX40 (CD134), a costimulatory receptor. Patients were allowed to have had prior anti-PD-1, anti-PD-L1 or anti-CTLA-4 therapy, and roughly 40% of the dose-escalation patients had been treated with checkpoint inhibitors. Peripheral TCRbeta sequencing aimed to test whether ivuxolimab altered TCR sequence diversity and caused clonal T-cell expansion. Of the approximately 54 dose-escalation patients, hepatocellular carcinoma was present in approximately 20, melanoma in some 15, renal cell carcinoma in 9 and head and neck cancer in 9. Intravenous ivuxolimab was administered to patients every 2 weeks at six dose levels: 0.01, 0.1, 0.3, 1.5, 3 and 10 mg/kg. Three dose-escalation patients achieved partial responses, one with hepatocellular carcinoma and two with cutaneous melanoma. In the dose-escalation cohort, 65% to 90% of patients were male, and the mean age was about 55 years, with a range of roughly 20 to 80. The monotherapy dose-escalation portion (N ≈ 57 patients) of the phase I ivuxolimab trial is reported in the paper. Study-wide findings and limitations: At doses from 0.1 to 3.0 mg/kg, clonal expansion was seen in both CD4+ and CD8+ blood T cells between baseline and week 6. In the 0.1-3.0 mg/kg groups, partial responders were among the patients with the lowest normalized peripheral clonal expansion, particularly in CD8+ T cells. Low levels of normalized T-cell clonal expansion were also seen in some patients who did not respond. Antigen specificity was not determined for the clonally expanded peripheral T cells. After ivuxolimab, expanded clones were on average more numerous among CD8+ T cells than among CD4+ T cells.

For sequencing of the TCRbeta CDR3 region, genomic DNA was extracted from the sorted cells. TCRbeta CDR3 regions were sequenced using the immunoSEQ Assay. TCRdb took this table from immuneACCESS and kept in-frame rearrangements with V and J called. Such tables lack part of the clones; where checked against another copy, unresolved V genes explain under half of the gap, and the rest is unexplained. The sample includes tens of thousands of clones, with around 90% observed a single time. 0.77% of the sample is held by the ten biggest clonotypes. This specimen was CD4+ or CD8+ T cells sorted from blood, taken in a trial of the OX40 agonist ivuxolimab. The V gene is TRBV10-3 and the J gene is TRBJ1-2; the D gene is possibly TRBD1, with 6 bases matching. This TCR came from an adult with an advanced solid tumor such as melanoma, head and neck, liver or kidney cancer. The nucleotide sequence reads as follows: TGTGCCATCGGGGAACAGGGAGGGAACTATGGCTACACCTTC. The encoded protein is CAIGEQGGNYGYTF.